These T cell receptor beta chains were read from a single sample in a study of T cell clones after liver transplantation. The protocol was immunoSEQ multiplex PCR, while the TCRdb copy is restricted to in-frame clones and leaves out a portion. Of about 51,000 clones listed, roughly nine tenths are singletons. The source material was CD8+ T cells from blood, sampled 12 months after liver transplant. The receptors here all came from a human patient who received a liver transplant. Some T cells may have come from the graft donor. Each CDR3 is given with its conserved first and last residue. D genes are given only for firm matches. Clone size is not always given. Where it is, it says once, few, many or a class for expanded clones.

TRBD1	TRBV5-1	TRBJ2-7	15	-	CASSLWTGEGYEQYF	TGCGCCAGCAGCTTGTGGACAGGGGAGGGCTACGAGCAGTACTTC
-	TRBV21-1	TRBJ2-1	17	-	CASSKGNSGPNRNEQFF	TGTGCCAGCAGCAAAGGAAATAGCGGGCCTAACAGAAATGAGCAGTTCTTC
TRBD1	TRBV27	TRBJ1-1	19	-	CASSLSPSLSTGGDTEAFF	TGTGCCAGCAGTTTATCTCCTTCCCTATCGACAGGGGGGGACACTGAAGCTTTCTTT
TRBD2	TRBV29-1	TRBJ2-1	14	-	CSVGGRAAYNEQFF	TGCAGCGTTGGCGGGAGGGCCGCCTACAATGAGCAGTTCTTC
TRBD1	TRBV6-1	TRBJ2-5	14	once	CASRVTGEGETQYF	TGTGCCAGCAGGGTGACAGGGGAAGGAGAGACCCAGTACTTC
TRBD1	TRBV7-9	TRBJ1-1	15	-	CASQEVPQGATEAFF	TGTGCCAGCCAAGAGGTCCCGCAGGGGGCGACTGAAGCTTTCTTT
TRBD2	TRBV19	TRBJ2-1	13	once	CASKDGGRHEQFF	TGTGCCAGTAAAGACGGCGGGAGGCATGAGCAGTTCTTC
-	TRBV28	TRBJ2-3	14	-	CASSFRERADTQYF	TGTGCCAGCAGTTTCCGGGAGAGGGCGGATACGCAGTATTTT
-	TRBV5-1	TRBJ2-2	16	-	CASHETLSGFTGELFF	TGCGCCAGCCACGAAACCCTCTCGGGTTTCACCGGGGAGCTGTTTTTT
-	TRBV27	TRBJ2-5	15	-	CASSPNVGELGTQYF	TGTGCCAGCAGTCCCAACGTGGGGGAGTTGGGGACCCAGTACTTC
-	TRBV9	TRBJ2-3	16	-	CASSPENGGTADTQYF	TGTGCCAGCAGCCCAGAGAATGGGGGGACGGCAGATACGCAGTATTTT
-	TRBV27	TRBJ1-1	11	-	CASSRGTEAFF	TGTGCCAGCAGTCGGGGCACTGAAGCTTTCTTT
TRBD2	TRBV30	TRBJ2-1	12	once	CAWWVAGGEQFF	TGTGCCTGGTGGGTAGCGGGAGGTGAGCAGTTCTTC
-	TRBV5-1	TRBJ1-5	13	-	CASSLEGSQPQHF	TGCGCCAGCAGCTTGGAAGGGAGTCAGCCCCAGCATTTT